One sample yielded the 20 T cell receptor beta chains listed below, sequenced in a study of blood T cells in healthy people across ages. Together with a sample-barcoded 5' primer, a J-beta primer mix was included in a second PCR lasting roughly 6 to 12 cycles. TCRdb re-called the 5' RACE reads with MiXCR, one entry per CDR3 protein. The table has 2 million or so distinct CDR3 sequences, roughly 49% seen once. The specimen was blood. The source is a woman between 40 and 55 years old in good health.

This clonotype appeared once. The V gene is TRBV18, the J gene TRBJ2-5; D possibly matches TRBD1 or TRBD2 (6 bases each). V lost 0 bases, J lost 0 bases, and 17 bases lay in between. Germline V lookup: CDR1 KGHSH, CDR2 LQKENI. The CDR3 length is 18 residues. The CDR3 DNA reads TGTGCCAGCTCACCACCCAGGGGAATTAGCGGAGACCAAGAGACCCAGTACTTC. It translates to CASSPPRGISGDQETQYF. The variable domain in full, completed from reference TRBV18 and TRBJ2-5, reads NAGVMQNPRHLVRRRGQEARLRCSPMKGHSHVYWYRQLPEEGLKFMVYLQKENIIDESGMPKERFSAEFPKEGPSILRIQQVVRGDSAAYFCASSPPRGISGDQETQYFGPGTRLLVL.

A word on this clonotype: One base away lies a much larger clone, so this may be a sequencing read error. The chain carries TRBV5-1 and TRBJ2-6; TRBD1 matches 9 bases. Looked up from germline, CDR1 is SGHRS and CDR2 is YFSETQ. Trimming took 3 bases from V and 2 from J; bases not matched to a gene: 6. The CDR3 length is 17 residues. For the CDR3, the DNA is TGCGCCAGCAGCTCCGGGACAGGGCCCCCTGGGGCCAACGTCCTGACTTTC. Protein sequence: CASSSGTGPPGANVLTF.

This clonotype was recorded a few times. The gene calls are TRBV6-5 and TRBJ2-5; tentatively, D is TRBD1 or TRBD2 (5 bases each). The germline V and J ends were trimmed by 5 bases and 11 bases, with 12 bases remaining between them. The V gene's germline CDR1 is MNHEY and CDR2 SVGAGI. This CDR3 contains 11 residues. The CDR3 coding sequence is TGTGCCAGCAGTAACTTGGGGGAGCAGTACTTC. Protein product: CASSNLGEQYF.

The J gene is TRBJ1-1, the V gene TRBV20-1; tentative D call: TRBD1 (5 bases). The CDR3 sequence is 13 residues long. Trimming took 4 bases from V and 3 from J, leaving 12 bases between them. Germline CDR1 reads DFQATT; CDR2 reads SNEGSKA (reference sequence). The CDR3 sequence: CSAKMGVYTEAFF. The CDR3 bases are TGCAGTGCTAAGATGGGGGTGTACACTGAAGCTTTCTTT.

The rearrangement uses TRBV11-2 and TRBJ2-7; TRBD2 aligns across 10 bases. Germline CDR1 is SGHAT and CDR2 is FQNNGV. Losses at the gene ends were 3 bases for V and 0 bases for J; bases not matched to a gene: 5. The CDR3 is 16 residues long. CDR3 protein: CASSFGLAEISYEQYF. In DNA, the CDR3 is TGTGCCAGCAGCTTCGGACTAGCGGAGATCTCCTACGAGCAGTACTTC.

The chain recombines TRBV20-1 with TRBJ2-3; D is unclear. CDR1 DFQATT and CDR2 SNEGSKA come from the germline V gene (reference sequence). This CDR3 spans 14 amino acids. V was pared by 6 bases and J by 3 bases, with 16 bases between. CDR3 loop: CSASRPGRTDTQYF. CDR3 coding DNA: TGCAGTGCCAGTAGGCCCGGCAGGACAGATACGCAGTATTTT.

The gene calls are TRBV20-1 and TRBJ2-7, with D maybe TRBD1 (6 bases). The CDR3 has 14 amino acids. CDR1 and CDR2 (germline): DFQATT, SNEGSKA (reference sequence). The V gene lost 3 bases and the J gene lost 3 bases, with 15 bases spanning the gap. CDR3 sequence reads: CSASKADSHYEQYF. Written as DNA, the CDR3 is TGCAGTGCTAGTAAAGCGGACAGCCACTACGAGCAGTACTTC.

A few counts support this clonotype. This chain connects TRBV7-9 to TRBJ2-5; D call uncertain. The closer fit of TRBJ2-7 to the DNA end suggests the J call may be wrong. The CDR3 spans 13 residues. Looked up from germline, CDR1 is SEHNR and CDR2 is FQNEAQ (reference sequence). CDR3 DNA sequence: TGTGCCAGCAGCTTCGTAGTTCAGGACGAGCAGTACTTC. Protein product: CASSFVVQDEQYF.

The J gene is TRBJ2-1, the V gene TRBV27; D possibly corresponds to TRBD1 (6 bases). Germline CDR1 and CDR2: MNHEY and SMNVEV (reference sequence). The V and J ends lost 5 bases and 8 bases respectively, with 19 bases between them. The CDR3 contains 15 residues. The CDR3 nucleotides are TGTGCCAGCAGTCGCCTCTCACAGGGTACCGATGAGCAGTTCTTC. It translates to CASSRLSQGTDEQFF.

This clonotype occurred a few times. This chain uses TRBV20-1 with TRBJ1-2, with D maybe TRBD1 (5 bases). The germline V gene has CDR1 DFQATT and CDR2 SNEGSKA (reference sequence). The CDR3 sequence is 13 residues long. The CDR3 bases are TGCAGCGCCCGGGACGGCACTAACTATGGCTACACCTTC. Amino acid sequence: CSARDGTNYGYTF.

Comment on this clonotype: The junction does not match germline at one end; this may be a read error. The chain joins TRBV28 to TRBJ1-6; a weak D match, TRBD1 (6 bases). The CDR3 contains 18 residues. Germline lookup yields CDR1 MDHEN and CDR2 SYDVKM. The CDR3 reads CASSFSQGLGSYNSPLYF. The DNA for the CDR3 is TGTGCCAGCAGTTTTTCGCAGGGGCTCGGCTCCTATAATTCACCCCTCTACTTT.

The V and J genes are TRBV20-1 and TRBJ1-5; D remains unclear. Germline V CDR1 and CDR2: DFQATT, SNEGSKA (reference sequence). V was shortened by 4 bases and J by 8 bases, with 12 bases between the two germline ends. This CDR3 is 12 amino acids long. Written as DNA, the CDR3 is TGCAGTGCTATAGGGTCCTTGGAGCCCCAGCATTTT. This codes for CSAIGSLEPQHF.

This clonotype occurred a few times. At one boundary the junction diverges from the germline segment, which might be a read error. The chain recombines TRBV7-7 with TRBJ2-5, with 8 bases that match TRBD2. The CDR3 loop spans 16 amino acids. The V gene's germline CDR1 is SSHAT and CDR2 FNYEAQ (reference sequence). The CDR3 reads CASSLAPGGAQETQYF. The DNA for the CDR3 is TGTGCTAGCAGCTTAGCGCCGGGGGGGGCCCAAGAGACCCAGTACTTC.

This rearrangement joins TRBV27 to TRBJ2-7; D possibly corresponds to TRBD1 (6 bases). V was clipped by 4 bases and J by 5 bases, with 18 bases between them. Germline V lookup: CDR1 MNHEY, CDR2 SMNVEV (reference sequence). The CDR3 contains 15 residues. CDR3 sequence (DNA): TGTGCCAGCAGTTCACTGGGGACAAGGGGCGACGAGCAGTACTTC. This translates into CASSSLGTRGDEQYF.

V is TRBV19 and J is TRBJ2-1, with 9 bases lining up with TRBD1. The germline V gene encodes CDR1 LNHDA and CDR2 SQIVND (reference sequence). The V segment lost 5 bases and the J segment 4 bases; nucleotides outside the gene matches: 6. The CDR3 totals 15 residues. Written as DNA, the CDR3 is TGTGCCAGTAGTGAGGGCGGGACAGGGTACAATGAGCAGTTCTTC. Its protein product is CASSEGGTGYNEQFF.

This chain joins TRBV5-1 and TRBJ2-7; 9 bases are shared with TRBD2. The length of the CDR3 is 14 residues. J gave up 6 bases and V 4 bases, and 8 bases lay outside the gene matches. Germline V gives CDR1 SGHRS, CDR2 YFSETQ. As DNA, the CDR3 is TGCGCCAGCAGCATACGGACTAGCGAGTGCGAGCAGTACTTC. Residues: CASSIRTSECEQYF.

The V gene is TRBV15, the J gene TRBJ2-3, with 8 nucleotides matching TRBD1. Germline V CDR1 and CDR2: LNHNV, YYDKDF (reference sequence). J gave up 1 base and V 0 bases, and 9 bases lay outside the gene matches. The CDR3 has 18 residues. CDR3 residues: CATSRDRRGQGGTDTQYF. The CDR3 DNA reads TGTGCCACCAGCAGAGATCGACGTGGACAGGGCGGCACAGATACGCAGTATTTT.

The V call is TRBV11-2, the J call TRBJ2-1; weak D call: TRBD2 (7 bases). V gave up 2 bases and J gave up 8 bases, with 16 bases separating them. The CDR3 extends over 15 amino acids. Germline V gene lookup returns CDR1 SGHAT and CDR2 FQNNGV. The CDR3 region has the DNA TGTGCCAGCAGCTTATGGGAGGGGGTAGTCGATGAGCAGTTCTTC. Translation gives CASSLWEGVVDEQFF.

The V call is TRBV4-3, the J call TRBJ2-7; 10 positions agree with TRBD2. J lost 7 bases, V lost 1 base, and 7 bases had no gene match. The CDR3 has 15 amino acids. The V gene's germline CDR1 is LGHNA and CDR2 YSLEER. In DNA, the CDR3 is TGCGCCAGCAGCCAAGCTAGCGGGGGTAACAATGAGCAGTACTTC. Protein sequence: CASSQASGGNNEQYF.

CDR3 loop: CSVAISGDPYNEQYF. The CDR3 bases are TGCAGCGTTGCCATATCAGGGGACCCCTACAATGAGCAGTACTTC. The J gene is TRBJ2-1, the V gene TRBV29-1; D may be TRBD1 (6 bases). Matching the DNA end better, TRBJ2-7 makes the J call doubtful. CDR1 SQVTM and CDR2 ANQGSEA come from the germline V gene. The CDR3 contains 15 residues.